This entry is about one TCR beta chain. Its antigen is unidentified. PCR employed 60 Vbeta and 13 Jbeta primers. Sequencing used immunoSEQ multiplex PCR; TCRdb keeps in-frame clones, though not all of them. This sample has around 140,000 clones, with about 83% found just once. The data originate from a study of cytomegalovirus exposure and HLA in healthy donors. Whole-study context: For the approximately 360 genotyped donors, about 81% fell within the Caucasian-associated ancestry cluster. Study-wide points: The study reported that TCR beta sequences accurately predicted HLA-A and HLA-B alleles in most subjects.

V lost 0 bases and J lost 3; bases outside the gene matches: 5. The CDR3 spans 16 residues. From germline, CDR1 is SGDLS and CDR2 YYNGEE. Sequencing input: PBMCs. This chain links TRBV9 with TRBJ2-1, with TRBD2 identical over 8 bases. The clonotype was recovered from a woman aged 25 to 39 in good health and CMV-seronegative. CDR3 DNA: TGTGCCAGCAGCGTAGACGGGAGGGAATTCTACAATGAGCAGTTCTTC. Amino acid sequence: CASSVDGREFYNEQFF.